The next 29 T cell receptor beta chains were all read from a single sample in a study of human T cells and chemical hapten exposure (dated by TCRdb to the early 2020s). The method was RACE. The sample was run on a NextSeq 500. TCRdb trimmed the raw reads at Q25, called clones with MiXCR and kept productive beta chains. Every CDR3 protein is listed once, alongside the most common genes and DNA of its rows. The table for this sample lists just over 95,000 distinct CDR3 sequences; 27% of them were counted only once. 10% to 13% of the sample belongs to the ten largest clones. The sample's time point, from its label and the paper: patch test 3, about 24 weeks after DPC sensitization. This specimen's treatment or condition label, per the study, means: therapeutic diphenylcyclopropenone sensitization with weekly scalp DPC. The specimen comprised whole blood, sampled in connection with sensitization to the hapten diphenylcyclopropenone (DPC). These receptors were collected from a middle-aged man with alopecia areata. Some clones in this sample may be carry-over from other donors' samples.

The rearrangement uses TRBV5-5 and TRBJ2-7; D is perhaps TRBD1 (5 bases). The CDR3 runs to 14 residues. Germline CDR1 and CDR2: SGHKS and YYEKEE (reference sequence). Trimming took 3 bases from V and 4 from J, leaving 14 bases between them. This CDR3 reads CASSSSTGSYEQYF. DNA of the CDR3: TGTGCCAGCAGCTCCTCTACAGGATCGTACGAGCAGTACTTC.

This chain's CDR3 is CATSAARGSGTGELFF. Written as DNA, the CDR3 is TGTGCCACCAGCGCCGCACGGGGATCGGGCACCGGGGAGCTGTTTTTT. This chain links TRBV15 with TRBJ2-2, with D perhaps matching TRBD2 (5 bases). Between the trimmed V and J ends, which lost 5 bases and 4 bases, there was a span of 17 bases. From germline, CDR1 is LNHNV and CDR2 YYDKDF (reference sequence). CDR3 size: 16 residues. The full variable domain, rest sourced from reference TRBV15 and TRBJ2-2, is DAMVIQNPRYQVTQFGKPVTLSCSQTLNHNVMYWYQQKSSQAPKLLFHYYDKDFNNEADTPDNFQSRRPNTSFCFLDIRSPGLGDTAMYLCATSAARGSGTGELFFGEGSRLTVL.

This clonotype was counted between two and nine times. V is TRBV12-3 or TRBV12-4 and J is TRBJ2-7, with D tentatively TRBD2 (6 bases). Trimming removed 5 bases from V and 9 bases from J, with 23 bases in between. There are 15 residues in the CDR3. CDR3 sequence reads: CASSLSGTVGFGQYF. CDR3 bases: TGTGCCAGCAGTCTATCCGGGACTGTCGGCTTCGGGCAGTACTTC.

The chain carries TRBV29-1 and TRBJ2-1; tentatively, D is TRBD2 (5 bases). The V gene's germline CDR1 is SQVTM and CDR2 ANQGSEA. With 7 bases removed from V and 7 bases from J, the gap between germline ends came to 20 bases. The CDR3 spans 14 residues. The CDR3 loop is CSGGRGSEANEQFF. In DNA form, the CDR3 reads TGCAGCGGTGGCCGGGGAAGCGAAGCTAATGAGCAGTTCTTC.

The chain uses TRBV7-8 and TRBJ2-3; unclear D gene. CDR1 is SGHVS and CDR2 is FQNEAQ in the germline V gene. Deletions cut 4 bases from V and 0 bases from J, with 8 bases between. The CDR3 is 14 residues long. CDR3 nucleotides: TGTGCCAGCAGCTCCGGAAGAAGCACAGATACGCAGTATTTT. Its translation: CASSSGRSTDTQYF.

The genes are TRBV9 and TRBJ2-7, with 7 bases aligning to TRBD2. Trimming cost V 4 bases and J 2 bases; bases outside gene matches: 12. The CDR3 extends over 16 amino acids. Looked up from germline, CDR1 is SGDLS and CDR2 is YYNGEE. The CDR3 here is CASSKRSLAEPYEQYF. DNA of the CDR3: TGTGCCAGCAGCAAAAGGAGCCTAGCGGAGCCCTACGAGCAGTACTTC.

The chain uses TRBV29-1 and TRBJ2-5; D is uncertain. V lost 4 bases to trimming and J lost 1 base, with 7 bases between them. CDR1 and CDR2 from the germline V gene are SQVTM and ANQGSEA. The length of the CDR3 is 12 residues. CDR3 coding DNA: TGCAGCGTTGGACATATCCAAGAGACCCAGTACTTC. Encoded protein: CSVGHIQETQYF.

The J gene is TRBJ2-5, the V gene TRBV15, with TRBD1 as a possible D gene (6 bases). The CDR3 loop spans 15 amino acids. Germline CDR1 reads LNHNV; CDR2 reads YYDKDF (reference sequence). V was cut by 1 base and J by 0 bases, with 9 bases left in between. The CDR3 DNA reads TGTGCCACCAGCAGAGCTGGGGACAACCAAGAGACCCAGTACTTC. It specifies CATSRAGDNQETQYF.

This rearrangement joins TRBV28 to TRBJ2-5; 7 positions match TRBD2. The CDR3 is 12 residues long. With V trimmed by 10 bases and J by 4 bases, 6 bases remained unmatched. The germline V gene encodes CDR1 MDHEN and CDR2 SYDVKM. CDR3 DNA: TGTGCCACCCAGCGGGGTAGAGAGACCCAGTACTTC. Translated: CATQRGRETQYF.

J is TRBJ1-1 and V is TRBV27; tentatively, D is TRBD1 (5 bases). The germline CDR1 and CDR2 sequences are MNHEY and SMNVEV (reference sequence). The CDR3 covers 14 residues. Deletions cut 3 bases from V and 4 bases from J, with 12 bases between. The CDR3 protein is CASSFQGVSTEAFF. DNA for the CDR3: TGTGCCAGCAGTTTCCAGGGAGTTAGCACTGAAGCTTTCTTT.

A few counts support this clonotype. This chain uses TRBV20-1 with TRBJ1-1, with TRBD1 identical over 8 bases. From germline, CDR1 is DFQATT and CDR2 SNEGSKA (reference sequence). The CDR3 length is 15 residues. V shed 2 bases, J shed 5 bases, and the junction held 10 bases outside the gene matches. The CDR3 spells CSARTGTGDSTEAFF. In DNA, the CDR3 is TGCAGTGCTAGAACCGGGACAGGCGATTCAACTGAAGCTTTCTTT.

The J gene is TRBJ2-1, the V gene TRBV4-1; 10 bases map to TRBD2. This CDR3 is 17 amino acids long. V trimming: 0 bases; J trimming: 12 bases; junction bases outside the gene matches: 14. Germline V gene sequence: CDR1 MGHRA, CDR2 YSYEKL. CDR3 DNA: TGCGCCAGCAGCCAAGATTCAGCGGGAGGGAGCAGGATGGGGCAGTTCTTC. This encodes CASSQDSAGGSRMGQFF.

The sample holds a few counts of this clonotype. V usage is TRBV7-3 and J usage is TRBJ1-1, with 8 bases matching TRBD1. Per germline, CDR1 SGHTA and CDR2 FQGTGA. The length of the CDR3 is 17 residues. Trimming removed 6 bases from V and 4 bases from J; junction bases left unmatched: 16. CDR3 residues: CASSQTLSRGRGTEAFF. For the CDR3, the DNA is TGTGCCAGCAGTCAGACATTGTCCAGGGGGCGGGGCACTGAAGCTTTCTTT.

The chain joins TRBV28 to TRBJ1-4; 7 nucleotides align to TRBD1. Germline loops: CDR1 MDHEN, CDR2 SYDVKM. This CDR3 has 14 amino acids. J gave up 3 bases and V 6 bases, and 4 bases lay outside the gene matches. CDR3 sequence reads: CASRGGTANEKLFF. CDR3 in DNA: TGTGCCAGCAGGGGGGGGACAGCTAATGAAAAACTGTTTTTT.

This clonotype turned up a few times. V usage is TRBV6-5 and J usage is TRBJ2-7; TRBD1 aligns across 7 bases. V trimming: 0 bases; J trimming: 4 bases; junction bases outside the gene matches: 3. The CDR3 runs to 14 residues. The germline gives CDR1 MNHEY, CDR2 SVGAGI. The DNA for the CDR3 is TGTGCCAGCAGTTACTCCCGGGACAGATACGAGCAGTACTTC. It is translated as CASSYSRDRYEQYF.

The CDR3 nucleotides read TGCAGTGCTCCTTCGGACAAAGAGGTTGAAGCTTTCTTT. It translates to CSAPSDKEVEAFF. The chain joins TRBV20-1 to TRBJ1-1, with D perhaps TRBD1 (5 bases). CDR3 length: 13 amino acids. The germline gives CDR1 DFQATT, CDR2 SNEGSKA (reference sequence). Trimming removed 5 bases at V and 7 bases at J, with 17 bases between.

In DNA form, the CDR3 reads TGTGCCAGCAGAGGCTCGGGGGCTTCTCAAGAGACCCAGTACTTC. Residues: CASRGSGASQETQYF. The chain has TRBV28 and TRBJ2-5; D might be TRBD1 or TRBD2, each matching 6 bases. The ends were cut back, 6 bases at V and 2 bases at J, with 16 bases in the middle. This CDR3 contains 15 residues. Germline values: CDR1 MDHEN, CDR2 SYDVKM.

This chain connects TRBV6-1 to TRBJ2-1; the match to TRBD1 covers 9 bases. The CDR3 is 15 amino acids. After removal of 4 bases from V and 3 bases from J, the junction contained 4 bases not matched to a gene. The germline gives CDR1 MNHNS, CDR2 SASEGT. The CDR3 is CASSVRQGGYNEQFF. CDR3 DNA: TGTGCCAGCAGTGTACGACAGGGGGGCTACAATGAGCAGTTCTTC.

The genes are TRBV5-1 and TRBJ2-3, with D uncertain. This CDR3 comprises 13 residues. Deletions cut 0 bases from V and 4 bases from J, with 6 bases between. CDR1 is SGHRS and CDR2 is YFSETQ in the germline V gene. The DNA for the CDR3 is TGCGCCAGCAGCTTGGACTCCCCAGATACGCAGTATTTT. Protein sequence: CASSLDSPDTQYF.

This chain links TRBV11-2 with TRBJ1-4; TRBD1 might be the D (6 bases). The germline V gene encodes CDR1 SGHAT and CDR2 FQNNGV. The CDR3 totals 16 residues. Trimming pared 0 bases from V and 4 bases from J, leaving 12 bases between. The CDR3 reads CASSLDGDRFNEKLFF. The CDR3 DNA reads TGTGCCAGCAGCTTAGACGGAGACAGGTTTAATGAAAAACTGTTTTTT.

The rearrangement uses TRBV28 and TRBJ2-2; 12 bases line up with TRBD2. Germline V gene data show CDR1 as MDHEN and CDR2 as SYDVKM. This CDR3 is built from 19 residues. V shed 3 bases and J 0 bases; nucleotides not matched to a gene: 8. CDR3 bases: TGTGCCAGCAGTTTCGACCCGACTAGCGGGAGCCCGAACACCGGGGAGCTGTTTTTT. Its protein product is CASSFDPTSGSPNTGELFF.

V is TRBV11-1 and J is TRBJ1-1, with 10 bases lining up with TRBD1. This CDR3 is 15 amino acids long. Trimming took 5 bases from V and 7 from J; bases not matched to a gene: 10. From germline, CDR1 is SGHAT and CDR2 FQDESV (reference sequence). The CDR3 sequence: CASSVDRGLVNEAFF. For the CDR3, the DNA is TGTGCCAGCAGCGTCGACAGGGGGCTGGTGAATGAAGCTTTCTTT.

This clonotype was observed a few times. V usage is TRBV20-1 and J usage is TRBJ2-4; D is ambiguous. The germline CDR1 and CDR2 sequences are DFQATT and SNEGSKA (reference sequence). CDR3 length equals 11 residues. With 7 bases removed from V and 0 bases from J, the gap between germline ends came to 4 bases. This CDR3 reads CSGVAKNIQYF. The CDR3 DNA reads as TGCAGTGGAGTAGCCAAAAACATTCAGTACTTC.

This clonotype has more than one count but fewer than ten. The chain combines TRBV4-2 with TRBJ1-5, with unresolved D. From germline, CDR1 is LGHNA and CDR2 YNFKEQ. This CDR3 has 14 residues. Trimming left V 0 bases short and J 7 bases short, with 10 bases between. The CDR3: CASSQEPGGQPQHF. The CDR3 bases are TGTGCCAGCAGCCAAGAACCGGGCGGGCAGCCCCAGCATTTT.

V gene TRBV12-3 or TRBV12-4 combines with J gene TRBJ2-3, with D unclear. V shed 2 bases and J shed 2 bases, with 8 bases lying between them. The CDR3 has 14 amino acids. CDR3 DNA: TGTGCCAGCAGTTTAATGGCCGCCACAGATACGCAGTATTTT. Translated: CASSLMAATDTQYF.

V usage is TRBV24-1 and J usage is TRBJ2-5; TRBD1 aligns across 7 bases. The germline V gene encodes CDR1 KGHDR and CDR2 SFDVKD. J was trimmed by 5 bases and V by 3 bases; bases with no gene match: 5. The CDR3 is 14 amino acids. CDR3 DNA sequence: TGTGCCACCAGTGATCGACAGGGCTTTGAGACCCAGTACTTC. Amino acid sequence: CATSDRQGFETQYF.

The rearrangement links TRBV2 to TRBJ1-5; no firm D call. The ends were cut back, 7 bases at V and 1 base at J, with 14 bases in the middle. The CDR3 extends over 15 amino acids. Germline loops: CDR1 SNHLY, CDR2 FYNNEI. CDR3 coding DNA: TGTGCCAGCACCAAGGACCAACCGAGCAATCAGCCCCAGCATTTT. Protein: CASTKDQPSNQPQHF.

V is TRBV27 and J is TRBJ2-3; D not resolved. This CDR3 comprises 13 residues. V was pared by 8 bases and J by 1 base, with 10 bases between. CDR1 and CDR2 from the germline V gene are MNHEY and SMNVEV (reference sequence). The CDR3, as DNA: TGTGCCAGCTTCGACCGGCGCACAGATACGCAGTATTTT. Translation gives CASFDRRTDTQYF.

The rearrangement joins TRBV5-1 to TRBJ2-7, with D maybe TRBD2 (6 bases). Trimming pared 4 bases from V and 5 bases from J, leaving 16 bases between. The length of the CDR3 is 14 residues. Looked up from germline, CDR1 is SGHRS and CDR2 is YFSETQ. CDR3 protein: CASSPQKSGDEQYF. The DNA of the CDR3 is TGCGCCAGCAGCCCACAAAAGTCGGGGGACGAGCAGTACTTC.